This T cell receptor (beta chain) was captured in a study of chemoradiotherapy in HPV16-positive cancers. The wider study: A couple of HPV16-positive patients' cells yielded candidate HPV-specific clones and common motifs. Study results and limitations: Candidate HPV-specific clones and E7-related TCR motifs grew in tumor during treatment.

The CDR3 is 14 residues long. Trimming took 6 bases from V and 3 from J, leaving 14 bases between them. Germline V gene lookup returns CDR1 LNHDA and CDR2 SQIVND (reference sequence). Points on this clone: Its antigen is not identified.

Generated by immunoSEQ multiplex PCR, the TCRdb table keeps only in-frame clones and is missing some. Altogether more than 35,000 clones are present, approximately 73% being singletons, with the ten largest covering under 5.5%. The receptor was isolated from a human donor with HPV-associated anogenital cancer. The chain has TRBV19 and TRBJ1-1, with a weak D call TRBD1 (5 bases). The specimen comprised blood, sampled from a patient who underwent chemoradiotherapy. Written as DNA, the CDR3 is TGTGCCAGTAGGGAGGGGTTCGACCACACTGAAGCTTTCTTT. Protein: CASREGFDHTEAFF.